This T cell receptor beta chain stems from a study of CD8 T cells in ankylosing spondylitis. Germline-derived CDR1 and CDR2 are LGHNA and YSLEER. The CDR3 is made up of 14 amino acids. The V end lost 0 bases, the J end lost 3 bases, and 5 bases lay between the germline ends. The authors made TCR beta libraries by quantitative 5'-RACE with molecular barcodes. One entry per CDR3 protein, called by TCRdb with MiXCR from the 5' RACE reads. The repertoire holds a few hundred thousand distinct CDR3 sequences, with around 8% as singletons. Study results and caveats: In reactive arthritis synovial fluid and blood, some motif variants had been reported before. Significantly higher representation of disease-linked clones was reported for matched ankylosing spondylitis synovial fluid. Relatively rare in peripheral blood, disease-linked clones were also CD8+. It appeared that ankylosing spondylitis blood was characterized by a TCR beta motif of several highly homologous variants.

In its sample, this clonotype was seen many times. The antigen remains unidentified. Sequencing was carried out using blood, either unsorted or a sorted T cell fraction (not recorded which). V usage is TRBV4-3 and J usage is TRBJ2-2, with no clear D. The clonotype was recovered from a male donor with ankylosing spondylitis. CDR3 DNA: TGCGCCAGCAGCCAAGATTCGTACACCGGGGAGCTGTTTTTT. It codes for CASSQDSYTGELFF.